A single sample is the source of the 27 T cell receptor beta chains below, sequenced in a study of beta chain features in type 1 diabetes (dated 2018 in TCRdb). Library construction relied on the immunoSEQ multiplex PCR assay. All of the isolated RNA was reverse transcribed with the High Capacity cDNA Reverse Transcription Kit, so expressed TCRB transcripts were sequenced. TCRdb retrieved this table from immuneACCESS and kept in-frame rearrangements only. Not all clones are present; in checked studies, unresolved V genes account for under half, and no reason is known for the remainder. The sample contains approximately 15,000 clones, roughly 44% of them found a single time. 0.4% to 0.6% of the sample belongs to the ten largest clones. Sequencing input: stem cell memory CD4+ T cells from blood. In light of the paper, this sample's cell subset or site label describes: stem cell-like memory CD4+ T cells. These receptors all stem from a woman aged 40 to 49 in good health.

V and J are TRBV7-9 and TRBJ1-3; TRBD1 is a possible D gene (6 bases). The CDR3 is 16 residues long. The germline V and J ends were trimmed by 5 bases and 0 bases, with 14 bases remaining between them. Germline CDR1 SEHNR, CDR2 FQNEAQ (reference sequence). The CDR3 sequence: CASSPGGAGSGNTIYF. The CDR3 bases are TGTGCCAGCAGCCCTGGGGGCGCGGGCTCTGGAAACACCATATATTTT.

V gene TRBV21-1 combines with J gene TRBJ2-3; TRBD2 was called by the table and not checked on the DNA. TRBV21-1 is reported as a pseudogene. This CDR3 is 16 amino acids long. This CDR3 is CASSLTGGLGADTQYF. The CDR3, as DNA: TGTGCCAGCAGTCTAACGGGGGGGCTCGGGGCAGATACGCAGTATTTT.

This chain joins TRBV10-3 and TRBJ1-1; a weak D match, TRBD1 (6 bases). The V and J ends lost 3 bases and 1 base respectively, with 18 bases between them. The germline V gene has CDR1 ENHRY and CDR2 SYGVKD. There are 17 residues in the CDR3. Written as DNA, the CDR3 is TGTGCCATCAGTGAAAGGCTCATCCGGGACAAGAACACTGAAGCTTTCTTT. It yields the protein CAISERLIRDKNTEAFF.

CDR3 sequence reads: CASSRGGDDYGYTF. CDR3 coding DNA: TGTGCCAGTAGCCGCGGGGGCGACGACTATGGCTACACCTTC. This chain joins TRBV19 and TRBJ1-2; D might be TRBD1 (6 bases). Germline lookup yields CDR1 LNHDA and CDR2 SQIVND (reference sequence). V was trimmed by 6 bases and J by 3 bases, leaving 14 bases between them. The CDR3 consists of 14 residues.

The V gene is TRBV5-1, the J gene TRBJ1-3, with D tentatively TRBD1 (6 bases). The CDR3 has 17 residues. From germline, CDR1 is SGHRS and CDR2 YFSETQ. V dropped 0 bases and J dropped 1 base, with 14 bases sitting between them. DNA of the CDR3: TGCGCCAGCAGCTTGGGACAGGCAAAGAGTTCTGGAAACACCATATATTTT. It translates to CASSLGQAKSSGNTIYF.

By sample share, this clone is medium-sized. This sequence joins TRBV7-9 and TRBJ2-3; 9 nucleotides match TRBD2. Losses at the gene ends were 1 base for V and 2 bases for J; bases not matched to a gene: 4. This CDR3 has 16 amino acids. Germline lookup yields CDR1 SEHNR and CDR2 FQNEAQ (reference sequence). The CDR3 sequence is CASSLGSGGHTDTQYF. Here the CDR3 DNA reads TGTGCCAGCAGCTTAGGAAGCGGGGGGCACACAGATACGCAGTATTTT. Variable domain in full (rest from reference TRBV7-9 and TRBJ2-3): DTGVSQNPRHKITKRGQNVTFRCDPISEHNRLYWYRQTLGQGPEFLTYFQNEAQLEKSRLLSDRFSAERPKGSFSTLEIQRTEQGDSAMYLCASSLGSGGHTDTQYFGPGTRLTVL.

In this sample, this clone turned up once. V and J are TRBV5-1 and TRBJ1-5; the match to TRBD1 covers 8 bases. The CDR3 is 14 residues long. CDR1 and CDR2 (germline): SGHRS, YFSETQ. V trimming: 3 bases; J trimming: 5 bases; junction bases outside the gene matches: 4. The CDR3 here is CASSYGQGDQPQHF. DNA for the CDR3: TGCGCCAGCAGCTATGGACAGGGCGATCAGCCCCAGCATTTT.

The chain uses TRBV9 and TRBJ2-6; 10 positions agree with TRBD1. This CDR3 is built from 17 residues. V trimming: 0 bases; J trimming: 2 bases; junction bases outside the gene matches: 2. Germline values: CDR1 SGDLS, CDR2 YYNGEE. Here the CDR3 DNA reads TGTGCCAGCAGCGTAGCGACAGGGGGCACTGGGGCCAACGTCCTGACTTTC. This sequence encodes CASSVATGGTGANVLTF. The variable domain in full, with the rest retrieved from reference TRBV9 and TRBJ2-6, is DSGVTQTPKHLITATGQRVTLRCSPRSGDLSVYWYQQSLDQGLQFLIQYYNGEERAKGNILERFSAQQFPDLHSELNLSSLELGDSALYFCASSVATGGTGANVLTFGAGSRLTVL.

The sample holds a few counts of this clone. This sequence joins TRBV29-1 and TRBJ2-1, with unresolved D. The V end lost 1 base, the J end lost 4 bases, and 8 bases lay between the germline ends. This CDR3 is built from 13 residues. CDR1 SQVTM and CDR2 ANQGSEA come from the germline V gene. CDR3 protein: CSVEVQIYNEQFF. CDR3 coding DNA: TGCAGCGTTGAAGTACAGATATACAATGAGCAGTTCTTC.

This chain joins TRBV6-1 and TRBJ1-5; D possibly corresponds to TRBD1 (5 bases). The germline V and J ends were trimmed by 7 bases and 0 bases, with 10 bases remaining between them. The CDR3 sequence is 14 residues long. Germline-derived CDR1 and CDR2 are MNHNS and SASEGT. This CDR3 is CASIPGHSNQPQHF. CDR3 bases: TGTGCCAGCATCCCAGGGCATAGCAATCAGCCCCAGCATTTT.

The chain combines TRBV19 with TRBJ2-1, with 15 nucleotides matching TRBD2. The CDR3 contains 18 residues. Germline CDR1 LNHDA, CDR2 SQIVND (reference sequence). V lost 3 bases and J lost 6; bases outside the gene matches: 9. The CDR3 DNA follows: TGTGCCAGTAGTATCTCTGGACTAGCGGGGGGGCGTTTCAATGAGCAGTTCTTC. As protein: CASSISGLAGGRFNEQFF.

This chain joins TRBV23-1 and TRBJ2-7; no clear D gene. TRBV23-1 is labeled an ORF, and its function is uncertain. This CDR3 is 14 amino acids long. Trimming pared 7 bases from V and 3 bases from J, leaving 16 bases between. DNA for the CDR3: TGCGCCAGCAAAAAGCAAGAACAGAACTACGAGCAGTACTTC. Translated, it gives CASKKQEQNYEQYF.

The chain links TRBV4-3 to TRBJ1-5, with D perhaps matching TRBD1 (5 bases). Germline V CDR1 and CDR2: LGHNA, YSLEER. The CDR3 is 15 residues long. Trimming took off 0 bases at V and 5 bases at J, with 11 bases between the two ends. CDR3 sequence reads: CASSQDQWGDQPQHF. CDR3 nucleotide sequence: TGCGCCAGCAGCCAAGATCAGTGGGGGGATCAGCCCCAGCATTTT.

The chain couples TRBV7-9 to TRBJ1-1; 7 nucleotides match TRBD1. Trimming cost V 5 bases and J 3 bases; bases outside gene matches: 6. Germline V CDR1 and CDR2: SEHNR, FQNEAQ (reference sequence). The CDR3 totals 14 residues. CDR3 bases: TGTGCCAGCAGCCAGGACGGACAGGACACTGAAGCTTTCTTT. Its protein is CASSQDGQDTEAFF.

This chain links TRBV18 with TRBJ2-7; maybe TRBD1 (6 bases). V dropped 3 bases and J dropped 5 bases, with 11 bases sitting between them. The CDR3 runs 13 residues. In germline, CDR1 is KGHSH, CDR2 LQKENI. Here the CDR3 DNA reads TGTGCCAGCTCACCGAGCAGGGGAGACGAGCAGTACTTC. Amino acids: CASSPSRGDEQYF.

This clone is labeled as medium-sized. The V call is TRBV7-9, the J call TRBJ2-7; D remains ambiguous. This CDR3 spans 12 amino acids. V dropped 5 bases and J dropped 7 bases, with 12 bases sitting between them. Per germline, CDR1 SEHNR and CDR2 FQNEAQ (reference sequence). The DNA of the CDR3 is TGTGCCAGCAGCCCACGGTTTGATGAGCAGTACTTC. Its translation is CASSPRFDEQYF.

This rearrangement joins TRBV5-1 to TRBJ2-7; possibly TRBD1 for D (5 bases). Trimming shortened V by 1 base and J by 1 base, and 15 bases separated the two germline ends. This CDR3 spans 16 amino acids. Germline lookup yields CDR1 SGHRS and CDR2 YFSETQ. The CDR3 is CASSLWGLQESYEQYF. CDR3 DNA sequence: TGCGCCAGCAGCTTGTGGGGATTACAGGAGTCCTACGAGCAGTACTTC.

This clone was seen a handful of times. The chain combines TRBV6-6 with TRBJ2-7; TRBD2 matches 13 bases. Trimming took 4 bases from V and 1 from J; bases not matched to a gene: 1. Germline-derived CDR1 and CDR2 are MNHNY and SVGAGI (reference sequence). The CDR3 loop spans 15 amino acids. The CDR3 DNA follows: TGTGCCAGCAGTTCGGGACTAGCGGGATCCTACGAGCAGTACTTC. Protein: CASSSGLAGSYEQYF.

The chain combines TRBV5-1 with TRBJ2-3, with 7 positions matching TRBD2. V dropped 7 bases and J dropped 1; count of bases not matched to a gene: 12. This CDR3 spans 16 amino acids. The germline V gene encodes CDR1 SGHRS and CDR2 YFSETQ. CDR3 in DNA: TGCGCCAGCTCACCTTTCTTAGCGGGTGGCACAGATACGCAGTATTTT. It specifies CASSPFLAGGTDTQYF.

This sequence joins TRBV2 and TRBJ1-4; D gene ambiguous. This CDR3 region has 15 residues. V was trimmed by 6 bases and J by 7 bases, leaving 18 bases between them. The germline V gene has CDR1 SNHLY and CDR2 FYNNEI. The CDR3 reads CASSGQASAGEKLFF. CDR3 bases: TGTGCCAGCAGCGGCCAGGCCTCAGCGGGTGAAAAACTGTTTTTT.

The rearrangement links TRBV9 to TRBJ2-3, with a possible D match to TRBD1 (7 bases). Per the germline V gene, CDR1 is SGDLS and CDR2 is YYNGEE. V lost 0 bases, J lost 6 bases, and 11 bases lay in between. The CDR3 contains 14 residues. DNA of the CDR3: TGTGCCAGCAGCGTAGAGACAGGGAGGGATACGCAGTATTTT. Translation gives CASSVETGRDTQYF.

This clone was observed a few times. CDR3 in DNA: TGCAGCGTTGAAGATGGGGGGGCGACCAACTATGGCTACACCTTC. This translates into CSVEDGGATNYGYTF. The chain employs TRBV29-1 and TRBJ1-2, with a tentative D call TRBD1 (6 bases). Trimming removed 0 bases at V and 2 bases at J, with 13 bases between. This CDR3 comprises 15 residues. Germline V gene lookup returns CDR1 SQVTM and CDR2 ANQGSEA.

The J gene is TRBJ2-1, the V gene TRBV7-9; 11 bases map to TRBD2. Per the germline V gene, CDR1 is SEHNR and CDR2 is FQNEAQ (reference sequence). The CDR3 extends over 17 amino acids. J lost 8 bases, V lost 5 bases, and 14 bases had no gene match. The CDR3 reads CASSEELSTSGDDEQFF. The CDR3 DNA reads as TGTGCCAGCAGCGAAGAGTTATCGACTAGCGGGGACGATGAGCAGTTCTTC.

This clone appeared a few times. The V gene is TRBV29-1, the J gene TRBJ1-2; no clear D gene. The V gene's germline CDR1 is SQVTM and CDR2 ANQGSEA. The CDR3 spans 14 residues. V gave up 1 base and J gave up 12 bases, with 21 bases separating them. The CDR3 loop reads CSVEGGLAVGRNTF. The CDR3 DNA sequence: TGCAGCGTTGAAGGAGGTCTAGCCGTCGGCCGGAACACCTTC.

V is TRBV18 and J is TRBJ1-3; 7 bases are a match to TRBD1. The germline CDR1 and CDR2 sequences are KGHSH and LQKENI. The CDR3 totals 15 residues. The V segment lost 2 bases and the J segment 2 bases; nucleotides outside the gene matches: 3. CDR3 sequence (DNA): TGTGCCAGCTCACCAGCAGGGGGGACTGGAAACACCATATATTTT. Residues: CASSPAGGTGNTIYF.

The table lists this clone with a few counts. The chain combines TRBV2 with TRBJ2-5; D unclear. CDR1 and CDR2 (germline): SNHLY, FYNNEI. Trimming left V 5 bases short and J 2 bases short, with 3 bases between. The CDR3 sequence is 11 residues long. CDR3 in amino acids: CASSLQETQYF. In DNA, the CDR3 is TGTGCCAGCAGTTTACAAGAGACCCAGTACTTC.

The chain couples TRBV18 to TRBJ1-1; D unclear. This CDR3 is 14 amino acids long. V lost 4 bases and J 1 base, leaving 10 bases between the germline ends. CDR1 KGHSH and CDR2 LQKENI come from the germline V gene. CDR3 nucleotide sequence: TGTGCCAGCTCACGCGAACAGAAGAACACTGAAGCTTTCTTT. Translated: CASSREQKNTEAFF.